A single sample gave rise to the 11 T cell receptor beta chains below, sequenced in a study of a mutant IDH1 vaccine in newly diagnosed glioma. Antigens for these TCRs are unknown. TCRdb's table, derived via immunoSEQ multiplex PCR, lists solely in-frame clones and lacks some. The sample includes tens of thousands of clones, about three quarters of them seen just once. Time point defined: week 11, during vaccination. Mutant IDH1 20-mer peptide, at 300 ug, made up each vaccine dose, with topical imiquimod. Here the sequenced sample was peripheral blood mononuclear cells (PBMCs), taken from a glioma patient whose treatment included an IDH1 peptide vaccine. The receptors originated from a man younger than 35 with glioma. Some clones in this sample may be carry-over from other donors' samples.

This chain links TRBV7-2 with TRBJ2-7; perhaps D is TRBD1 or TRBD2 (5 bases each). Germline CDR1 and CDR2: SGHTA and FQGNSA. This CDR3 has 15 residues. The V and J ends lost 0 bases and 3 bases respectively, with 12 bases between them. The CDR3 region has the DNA TGTGCCAGCAGCTTAGCCGGGGCAGGGAACTACGAGCAGTACTTC. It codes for CASSLAGAGNYEQYF.

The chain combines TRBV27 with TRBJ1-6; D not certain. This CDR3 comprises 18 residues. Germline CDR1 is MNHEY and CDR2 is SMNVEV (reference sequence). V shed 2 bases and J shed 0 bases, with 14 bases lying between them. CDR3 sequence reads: CASSLREAASSYNSPLHF. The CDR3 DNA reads TGTGCCAGCAGTTTACGGGAGGCAGCCAGCTCCTATAATTCACCCCTCCACTTT.

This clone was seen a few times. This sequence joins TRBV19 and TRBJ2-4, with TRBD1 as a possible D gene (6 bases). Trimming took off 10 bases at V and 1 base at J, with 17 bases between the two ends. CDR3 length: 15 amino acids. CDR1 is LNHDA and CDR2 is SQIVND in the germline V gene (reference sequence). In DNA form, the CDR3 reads TGTGCCACCTCCAGCCCAGGGGAGGCCAAAAACATTCAGTACTTC. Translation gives CATSSPGEAKNIQYF. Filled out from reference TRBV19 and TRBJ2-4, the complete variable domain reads DGGITQSPKYLFRKEGQNVTLSCEQNLNHDAMYWYRQDPGQGLRLIYYSQIVNDFQKGDIAEGYSVSREKKESFPLTVTSAQKNPTAFYLCATSSPGEAKNIQYFGAGTRLSVL.

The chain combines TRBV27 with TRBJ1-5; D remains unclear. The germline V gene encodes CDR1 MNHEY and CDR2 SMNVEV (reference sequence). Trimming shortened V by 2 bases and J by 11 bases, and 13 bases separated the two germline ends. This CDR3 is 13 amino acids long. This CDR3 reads CASSLRGPVAQHF. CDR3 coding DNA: TGTGCCAGCAGTTTACGGGGTCCAGTAGCCCAGCATTTT.

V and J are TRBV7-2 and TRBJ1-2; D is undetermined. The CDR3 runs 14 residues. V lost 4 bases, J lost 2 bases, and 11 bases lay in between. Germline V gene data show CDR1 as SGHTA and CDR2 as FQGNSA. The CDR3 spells CASSSRTGNYGYTF. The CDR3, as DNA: TGTGCCAGCAGCTCCCGGACGGGGAACTATGGCTACACCTTC.

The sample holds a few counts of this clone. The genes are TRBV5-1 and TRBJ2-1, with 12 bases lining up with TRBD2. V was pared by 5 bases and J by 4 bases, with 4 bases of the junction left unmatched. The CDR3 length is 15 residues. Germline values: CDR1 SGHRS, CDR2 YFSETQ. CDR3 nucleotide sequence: TGCGCCAGCAGGCAAGGACTAGCGGGATACAATGAGCAGTTCTTC. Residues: CASRQGLAGYNEQFF. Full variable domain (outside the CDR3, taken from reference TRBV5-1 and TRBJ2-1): KAGVTQTPRYLIKTRGQQVTLSCSPISGHRSVSWYQQTPGQGLQFLFEYFSETQRNKGNFPGRFSGRQFSNSRSEMNVSTLELGDSALYLCASRQGLAGYNEQFFGPGTRLTVL.

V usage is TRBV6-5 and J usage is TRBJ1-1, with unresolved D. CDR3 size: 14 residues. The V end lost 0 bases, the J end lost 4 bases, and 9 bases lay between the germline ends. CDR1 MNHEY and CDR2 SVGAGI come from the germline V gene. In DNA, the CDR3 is TGTGCCAGCAGTTACTCCGGGGAGATCACTGAAGCTTTCTTT. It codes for CASSYSGEITEAFF.

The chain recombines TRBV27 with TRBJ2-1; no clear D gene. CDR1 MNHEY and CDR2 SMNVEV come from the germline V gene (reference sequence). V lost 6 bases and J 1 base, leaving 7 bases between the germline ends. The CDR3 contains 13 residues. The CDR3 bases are TGTGCCAGCAGAAAATATTCCTACAATGAGCAGTTCTTC. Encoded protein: CASRKYSYNEQFF.

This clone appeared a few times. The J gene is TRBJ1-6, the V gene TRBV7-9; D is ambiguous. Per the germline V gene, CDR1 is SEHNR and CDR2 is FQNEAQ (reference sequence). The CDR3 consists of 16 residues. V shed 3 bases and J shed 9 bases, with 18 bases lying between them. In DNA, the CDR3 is TGTGCCAGCAGCTTCGGACTGTTCGAGCCTAGTTCACCCCTCCACTTT. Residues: CASSFGLFEPSSPLHF.

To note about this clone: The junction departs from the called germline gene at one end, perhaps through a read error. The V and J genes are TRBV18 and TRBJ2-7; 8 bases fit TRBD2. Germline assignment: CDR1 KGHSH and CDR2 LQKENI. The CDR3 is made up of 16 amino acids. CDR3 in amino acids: CASSSPGGAGVYEQYF. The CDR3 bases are TGTGCCAGCTCATCACCCGGGGGAGCGGGGGTTTACGAGCAGTACTTC.

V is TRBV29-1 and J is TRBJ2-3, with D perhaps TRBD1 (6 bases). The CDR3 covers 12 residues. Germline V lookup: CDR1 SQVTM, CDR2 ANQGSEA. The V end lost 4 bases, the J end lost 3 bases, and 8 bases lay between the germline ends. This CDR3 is CSVVQGTDTQYF. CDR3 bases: TGCAGCGTTGTGCAGGGGACAGATACGCAGTATTTT.